Following are 4 T cell receptor beta chains from one sample sequenced in a study of T cells expressing NK-cell markers. TCRdb re-called the 5' RACE reads, yielding one record per CDR3 amino acid sequence without DNA. This sample contains about 460,000 distinct CDR3 sequences. Sequencing was done on a sample of blood T cells: a sorted CD56 or NKG2C T cell subset, CD4+ or CD8+ T cells, or bulk PBMC T cells (not recorded which). These receptors came from a woman between 50 and 59 years old in good health.

V and J are TRBV18 and TRBJ2-5. The length of the CDR3 is 14 residues. CDR1 and CDR2 (germline): KGHSH, LQKENI. The CDR3: CASSPDVGQETQYF.

The chain joins TRBV12-3 or TRBV12-4 to TRBJ1-1. The CDR3 is made up of 12 amino acids. The CDR3: CASVGKGREAFF.

This chain connects TRBV10-3 to TRBJ2-7; TCRdb lists TRBD2, though no DNA is available to test this call. The CDR3 consists of 16 residues. The germline V gene has CDR1 ENHRY and CDR2 SYGVKD. The CDR3 spells CAISGDSGMGSYEQYF.

This sequence joins TRBV10-3 and TRBJ2-1. CDR3 length: 13 residues. Germline-derived CDR1 and CDR2 are ENHRY and SYGVKD. The CDR3 region is CAISESERSEQFF.